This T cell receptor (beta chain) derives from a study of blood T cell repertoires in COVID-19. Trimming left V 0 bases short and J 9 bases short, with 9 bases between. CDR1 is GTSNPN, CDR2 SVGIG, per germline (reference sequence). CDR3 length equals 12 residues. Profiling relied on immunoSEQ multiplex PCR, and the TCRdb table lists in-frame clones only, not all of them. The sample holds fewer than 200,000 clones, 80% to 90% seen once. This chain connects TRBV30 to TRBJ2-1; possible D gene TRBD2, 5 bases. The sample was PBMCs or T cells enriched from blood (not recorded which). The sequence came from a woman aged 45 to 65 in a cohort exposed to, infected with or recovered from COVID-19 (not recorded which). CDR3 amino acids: CAWSVLEAEQFF. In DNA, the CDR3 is TGTGCCTGGAGTGTACTAGAGGCTGAGCAGTTCTTC. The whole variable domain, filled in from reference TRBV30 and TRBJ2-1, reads SQTIHQWPATLVQPVGSPLSLECTVEGTSNPNLYWYRQAAGRGLQLLFYSVGIGQISSEVPQNLSASRPQDRQFILSSKKLLLSDSGFYLCAWSVLEAEQFFGPGTRLTVL.